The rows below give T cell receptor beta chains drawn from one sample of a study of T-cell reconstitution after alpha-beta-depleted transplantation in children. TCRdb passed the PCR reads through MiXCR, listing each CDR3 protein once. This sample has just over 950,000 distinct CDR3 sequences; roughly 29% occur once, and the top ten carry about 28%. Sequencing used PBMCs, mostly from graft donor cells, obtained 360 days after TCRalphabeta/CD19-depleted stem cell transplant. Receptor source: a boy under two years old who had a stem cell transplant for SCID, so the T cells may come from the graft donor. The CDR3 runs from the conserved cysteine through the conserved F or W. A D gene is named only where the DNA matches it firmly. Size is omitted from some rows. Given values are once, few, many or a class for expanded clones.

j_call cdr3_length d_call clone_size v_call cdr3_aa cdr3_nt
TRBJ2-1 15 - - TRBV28 CASSQSPVPYNEQFF TGTGCCAGCAGTCAGAGTCCCGTCCCCTACAATGAGCAGTTCTTC
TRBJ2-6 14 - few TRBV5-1 CASSLWGANNVLTF TGCGCCAGCAGCTTGTGGGGCGCGAACAACGTCCTGACTTTC
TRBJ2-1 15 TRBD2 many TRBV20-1 CSASVLAGGTVEQFF TGCAGTGCTAGTGTACTAGCGGGGGGAACGGTTGAGCAGTTCTTC
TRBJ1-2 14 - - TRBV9 CASSSLRTHYGYTF TGTGCCAGCAGCTCATTAAGGACACACTATGGCTACACCTTC
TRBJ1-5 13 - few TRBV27 CASSPLRSQPQHF TGTGCCAGCAGTCCGCTCCGGAGTCAGCCCCAGCATTTT
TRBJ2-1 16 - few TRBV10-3 CAISESVSVTAYNQFF TGTGCCATCAGTGAGTCCGTCTCCGTGACAGCTTACAATCAGTTCTTC
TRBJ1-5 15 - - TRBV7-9 CASSADTLSNQPQHF TGTGCCAGCAGCGCCGACACTCTTAGCAATCAGCCCCAGCATTTT
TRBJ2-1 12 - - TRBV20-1 CSAPDGVGEQFF TGCAGTGCCCCGGACGGGGTCGGTGAGCAGTTCTTC
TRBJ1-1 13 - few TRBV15 CATSRGMNTEAFF TGTGCCACCAGCCGGGGCATGAACACTGAAGCTTTCTTT
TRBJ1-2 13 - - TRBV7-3 CASSLGGWYGYTF TGTGCCAGCAGCTTGGGGGGTTGGTATGGCTACACCTTC
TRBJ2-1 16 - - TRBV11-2 CASSSPKGGDYNEQFF TGTGCCAGCAGTTCGCCAAAGGGGGGGGACTACAATGAGCAGTTCTTC
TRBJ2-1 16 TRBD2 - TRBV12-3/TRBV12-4 CASTAVLAGGNNEQFF TGTGCCAGCACCGCGGTACTAGCGGGGGGGAACAATGAGCAGTTCTTC
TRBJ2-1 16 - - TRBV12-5 CASGLVRGEGGSEQFF TGTGCTAGTGGTTTGGTACGTGGGGAGGGGGGGAGTGAGCAGTTCTTC
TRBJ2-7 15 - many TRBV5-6 CASSLYVGYPYEQYF TGTGCCAGCAGCCTATACGTCGGGTATCCCTACGAGCAGTACTTC
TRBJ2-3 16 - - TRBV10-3 CAIRDSGRPTPDTQYF TGTGCCATCAGGGATAGCGGACGCCCGACGCCAGATACGCAGTATTTT
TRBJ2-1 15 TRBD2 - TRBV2 CASSEGGSGGLEQFF TGTGCCAGCAGTGAAGGGGGTAGCGGGGGGCTTGAGCAGTTCTTC
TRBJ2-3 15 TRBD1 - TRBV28 CASSFGGTGADTQYF TGTGCCAGCAGTTTTGGGGGGACAGGGGCAGATACGCAGTATTTT
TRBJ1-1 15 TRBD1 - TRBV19 CASSRAGTGSTEAFF TGTGCCAGTAGTAGGGCCGGGACAGGGAGCACTGAAGCTTTCTTT
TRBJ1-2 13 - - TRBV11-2 CASSPTGTGGYTF TGTGCCAGCAGCCCCACAGGAACCGGCGGCTACACCTTC
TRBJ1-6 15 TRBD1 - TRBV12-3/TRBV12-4 CASSSGGQGRGALHF TGTGCCAGCAGTTCGGGGGGACAGGGCCGGGGGGCCCTCCACTTT
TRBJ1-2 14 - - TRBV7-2 CASSLGPLRGGYTF TGTGCCAGCAGCTTAGGCCCTCTAAGGGGTGGCTACACCTTC
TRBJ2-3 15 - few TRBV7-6 CASSSSVGLDDTQYF TGTGCCAGCAGCTCATCGGTGGGCCTGGATGATACGCAGTATTTT
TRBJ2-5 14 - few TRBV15 CATSRDAPKGTQYF TGTGCCACCAGCAGAGATGCCCCCAAGGGGACCCAGTACTTC
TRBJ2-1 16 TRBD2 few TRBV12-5 CPRDPKRGDSYNEQFF TGTCCCCGAGACCCTAAGCGGGGGGATTCCTACAATGAGCAGTTCTTC
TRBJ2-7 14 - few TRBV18 CASSRGTASYEQYF TGTGCCAGCTCACGTGGCACAGCTTCCTACGAGCAGTACTTC
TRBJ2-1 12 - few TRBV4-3 CASSQEGIEQFF TGCGCCAGCAGCCAAGAGGGGATTGAGCAGTTCTTC
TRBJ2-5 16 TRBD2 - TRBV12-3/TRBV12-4 CASSFSRGGAQETQYF TGTGCCAGCAGTTTCAGTCGCGGGGGGGCCCAAGAGACCCAGTACTTC
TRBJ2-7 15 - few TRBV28 CASRPGQAGSYEQYF TGTGCCAGCAGGCCCGGGCAGGCGGGGTCCTACGAGCAGTACTTC
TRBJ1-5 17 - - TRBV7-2 CASSLVGGITGNQPQHF TGTGCCAGCAGCTTAGTAGGAGGGATTACGGGCAATCAGCCCCAGCATTTT
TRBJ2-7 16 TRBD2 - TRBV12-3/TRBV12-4 CASSLGLTGGAYEQYF TGTGCCAGCAGCCTGGGGCTTACCGGGGGGGCCTACGAGCAGTACTTC
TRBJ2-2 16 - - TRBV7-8 CASSFITGPNTGELFF TGTGCCAGCAGCTTTATAACGGGGCCGAACACCGGGGAGCTGTTTTTT
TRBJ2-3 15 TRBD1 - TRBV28 CASSLDREGTDTQYF TGTGCCAGCAGTTTGGACAGGGAAGGCACAGATACGCAGTATTTT